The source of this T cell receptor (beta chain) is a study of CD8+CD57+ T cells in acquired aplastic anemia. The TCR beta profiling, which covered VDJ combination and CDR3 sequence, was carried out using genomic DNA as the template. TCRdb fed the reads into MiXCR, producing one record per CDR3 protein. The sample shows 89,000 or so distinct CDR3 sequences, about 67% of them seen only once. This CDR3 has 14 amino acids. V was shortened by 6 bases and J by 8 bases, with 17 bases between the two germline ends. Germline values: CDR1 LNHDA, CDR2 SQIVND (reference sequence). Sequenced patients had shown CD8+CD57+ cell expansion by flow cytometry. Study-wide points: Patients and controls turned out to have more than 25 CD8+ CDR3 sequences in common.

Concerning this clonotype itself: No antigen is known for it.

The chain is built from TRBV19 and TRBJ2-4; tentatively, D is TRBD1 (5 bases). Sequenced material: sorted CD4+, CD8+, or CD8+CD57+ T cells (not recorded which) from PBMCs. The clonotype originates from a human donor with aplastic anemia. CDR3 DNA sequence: TGTGCCAGTAGCATACAGGTTGGAGTGGACATTCAGTACTTC. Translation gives CASSIQVGVDIQYF.